The 22 T cell receptor beta chains reported below all come from one sample, sequenced in a study of PD-L1 blockade in urothelial cancer. Repertoires were generated with immunoSEQ multiplex PCR, while TCRdb's copy carries only in-frame clones and drops some. The sample lists more than 70,000 clones, 85% to 90% occurring once. The specimen comprised PBMCs, sampled around atezolizumab (anti-PD-L1) treatment. The receptors were sampled from a man between 60 and 75 years old with urothelial cancer.

In nucleotides, the CDR3 is TGTGCCAGCAGTTACTCGACGGCGGCCTACGAGCAGTACTTC. Its protein product is CASSYSTAAYEQYF. The chain employs TRBV6-6 and TRBJ2-7; the D is unclear. V lost 0 bases and J 2 bases, leaving 8 bases between the germline ends. There are 14 residues in the CDR3. The V gene's germline CDR1 is MNHNY and CDR2 SVGAGI (reference sequence).

This chain connects TRBV5-6 to TRBJ2-2; TRBD1 matches 7 bases. The V and J ends lost 0 bases and 2 bases, in that order; junction bases with no gene match: 1. The CDR3 extends over 15 amino acids. Germline V gives CDR1 SGHDT, CDR2 YYEEEE. The CDR3 sequence is CASSLGQGNTGELFF. In DNA form, the CDR3 reads TGTGCCAGCAGCTTGGGACAGGGTAACACCGGGGAGCTGTTTTTT.

This clone was found once. The CDR3 DNA follows: TGTGCCAGCCGAGGGGGACAGGTTGGCACTGAAGCTTTCTTT. This sequence encodes CASRGGQVGTEAFF. V is TRBV10-3 and J is TRBJ1-1; 8 positions match TRBD1. V gave up 10 bases and J gave up 4 bases; unmatched junction bases: 11. The CDR3 is 14 residues long. CDR1 is ENHRY and CDR2 is SYGVKD in the germline V gene.

The gene calls are TRBV7-2 and TRBJ2-3, with TRBD2 as a possible D gene (5 bases). The CDR3 has 12 amino acids. V shed 5 bases and J shed 4 bases, with 7 bases lying between them. The V gene's germline CDR1 is SGHTA and CDR2 FQGNSA. The CDR3 coding sequence is TGTGCCAGCAGCGCCGGGGCAGATACGCAGTATTTT. Its protein is CASSAGADTQYF.

The rearrangement joins TRBV6-5 to TRBJ1-2; D is ambiguous. The length of the CDR3 is 14 residues. The germline gives CDR1 MNHEY, CDR2 SVGAGI. Between the trimmed V and J ends, which lost 5 bases and 0 bases, there was a span of 10 bases. The DNA for the CDR3 is TGTGCCAGCAGTATCCCCGGAGCTAACTATGGCTACACCTTC. Amino acids: CASSIPGANYGYTF.

This chain connects TRBV19 to TRBJ2-3, with D uncertain. V lost 4 bases and J 4 bases, leaving 6 bases between the germline ends. Germline CDR1 and CDR2: LNHDA and SQIVND (reference sequence). This CDR3 contains 12 residues. The CDR3 coding sequence is TGTGCCAGTAGTAATCGGGCAGATACGCAGTATTTT. Amino acid sequence: CASSNRADTQYF.

The CDR3 DNA reads TGCGCCAGCAGCCAAGAGGCCTCTGGGGCCAACGTCCTGACTTTC. This encodes CASSQEASGANVLTF. This rearrangement joins TRBV4-1 to TRBJ2-6; no reliable D call. V lost 0 bases and J lost 0, with 3 bases in between. This CDR3 comprises 15 residues. Germline values: CDR1 MGHRA, CDR2 YSYEKL.

This chain links TRBV5-1 with TRBJ2-2, with D possibly TRBD2 on 5 matching bases. Trimming took off 2 bases at V and 6 bases at J, with 11 bases between the two ends. This CDR3 contains 14 residues. The V gene's germline CDR1 is SGHRS and CDR2 YFSETQ. The CDR3 DNA sequence: TGCGCCAGCAGCTTCGAGGGAACAGCCGGGGAGCTGTTTTTT. Residues: CASSFEGTAGELFF.

The chain has TRBV5-1 and TRBJ2-7; 11 bases align to TRBD1. This CDR3 has 15 amino acids. The germline CDR1 and CDR2 sequences are SGHRS and YFSETQ. The V and J ends lost 4 bases and 1 base, in that order; junction bases with no gene match: 4. Written as DNA, the CDR3 is TGCGCCAGCAGCCCTGGACAGGGGGCTTCCTACGAGCAGTACTTC. Residues: CASSPGQGASYEQYF.

CDR3 protein: CASSPSGTGGFRYEQYF. DNA of the CDR3: TGTGCCAGTAGCCCATCCGGGACAGGTGGATTCCGCTACGAGCAGTACTTC. The chain employs TRBV19 and TRBJ2-7; 8 bases are a match to TRBD1. The V gene end was trimmed by 6 bases and the J gene end by 3 bases; junction bases not matched to a gene: 16. The CDR3 runs to 17 residues. Germline values: CDR1 LNHDA, CDR2 SQIVND (reference sequence). Drawing the rest from reference TRBV19 and TRBJ2-7, the complete variable domain is DGGITQSPKYLFRKEGQNVTLSCEQNLNHDAMYWYRQDPGQGLRLIYYSQIVNDFQKGDIAEGYSVSREKKESFPLTVTSAQKNPTAFYLCASSPSGTGGFRYEQYFGPGTRLTVT.

The chain recombines TRBV5-1 with TRBJ1-1; 7 bases match TRBD1. Losses at the gene ends were 5 bases for V and 11 bases for J; bases not matched to a gene: 6. CDR1 and CDR2 from the germline V gene are SGHRS and YFSETQ. This CDR3 has 11 amino acids. The CDR3 nucleotides read TGCGCCAGCAGTGCCGGGACAGCCGCTTTCTTT. This codes for CASSAGTAAFF.

The V and J genes are TRBV6-1 and TRBJ1-2; no firm D call. The germline gives CDR1 MNHNS, CDR2 SASEGT. This CDR3 has 13 amino acids. V lost 0 bases, J lost 5 bases, and 7 bases lay in between. The chain's CDR3 is CASSEAAEYGYTF. CDR3 DNA sequence: TGTGCCAGCAGTGAAGCAGCTGAGTATGGCTACACCTTC.

The chain couples TRBV6-5 to TRBJ2-5, with a possible D match to TRBD1 (6 bases). The germline V gene has CDR1 MNHEY and CDR2 SVGAGI. This CDR3 spans 14 amino acids. The V gene lost 4 bases and the J gene lost 5 bases, with 14 bases spanning the gap. In nucleotides, the CDR3 is TGTGCCAGCAGTTCCTCAGGGGATCCGGAGACCCAGTACTTC. Amino acid sequence: CASSSSGDPETQYF.

This rearrangement joins TRBV29-1 to TRBJ2-1, with 12 bases that match TRBD1. Germline CDR1 and CDR2: SQVTM and ANQGSEA. Trimming cost V 6 bases and J 6 bases; bases outside gene matches: 9. The CDR3 contains 15 residues. The CDR3 loop reads CSVDPGQGAPNEQFF. DNA of the CDR3: TGCAGCGTCGATCCGGGACAGGGGGCTCCCAATGAGCAGTTCTTC.

Of note for this clone: A read error may account for a junction end that differs from germline. The gene calls are TRBV7-2 and TRBJ2-7; 12 bases are a match to TRBD2. This CDR3 has 13 residues. Per the germline V gene, CDR1 is SGHTA and CDR2 is FQGNSA. The CDR3: CASSLAGGVGTNF. DNA of the CDR3: TGTGCCAGCAGCCTAGCGGGGGGGGTCGGCACGAACTTC.

A single count supports this clone. This chain joins TRBV11-2 and TRBJ2-1, with 13 bases matching TRBD2. The J segment lost 3 bases and the V segment lost 1 base, leaving 3 bases of the junction unmatched. This CDR3 has 17 amino acids. CDR1 is SGHAT and CDR2 is FQNNGV in the germline V gene. DNA for the CDR3: TGTGCCAGCAGCTTAGTGGGGACTAGCGGGGTCTACAATGAGCAGTTCTTC. Translation: CASSLVGTSGVYNEQFF.

The V call is TRBV5-8, the J call TRBJ2-4; D is undetermined. Germline CDR1 is SGHTS and CDR2 is YDEGEE. The CDR3 totals 12 residues. Trimming took off 0 bases at V and 6 bases at J, with 4 bases between the two ends. The CDR3 here is CASSLDGNIQYF. CDR3 in DNA: TGTGCCAGCAGCTTGGACGGAAACATTCAGTACTTC.

This chain joins TRBV4-2 and TRBJ1-2; TRBD1 is a possible D gene (5 bases). V was pared by 1 base and J by 5 bases, with 14 bases between. CDR1 is LGHNA, CDR2 YNFKEQ, per germline. CDR3 size: 15 residues. CDR3 region: CASSQGGPVGYGYTF. The CDR3 coding sequence is TGTGCCAGCAGCCAAGGGGGCCCCGTCGGATATGGCTACACCTTC.

This chain connects TRBV7-2 to TRBJ1-2, with 8 bases that match TRBD1. This CDR3 comprises 15 residues. Germline trimming cut 5 bases from V and 4 bases from J; bases unmatched to any gene: 9. Germline-derived CDR1 and CDR2 are SGHTA and FQGNSA. The CDR3 region has the DNA TGTGCCAGCAGCCACCGGGACAGGCCATCCTATGGCTACACCTTC. This codes for CASSHRDRPSYGYTF.

The CDR3 reads CASSERGRPDEQYF. Written as DNA, the CDR3 is TGTGCCAGCAGTGAAAGGGGGCGCCCGGACGAGCAGTACTTC. This chain uses TRBV6-1 with TRBJ2-7; 7 positions agree with TRBD1. Losses at the gene ends were 2 bases for V and 5 bases for J; bases not matched to a gene: 6. The CDR3 has 14 residues. From germline, CDR1 is MNHNS and CDR2 SASEGT.

The J gene is TRBJ2-3, the V gene TRBV5-1; D gene uncertain. The germline CDR1 and CDR2 sequences are SGHRS and YFSETQ. The CDR3 spans 18 residues. Trimming pared 0 bases from V and 4 bases from J, leaving 21 bases between. The CDR3 spells CASSLASAELFFADTQYF. The DNA of the CDR3 is TGCGCCAGCAGCTTGGCCTCGGCGGAGCTTTTTTTCGCAGATACGCAGTATTTT.

The chain couples TRBV6-5 to TRBJ1-2, with TRBD1 matching 7 bases. CDR3 length: 15 amino acids. V lost 2 bases, J lost 5 bases, and 8 bases stayed unmatched. Germline V gene data show CDR1 as MNHEY and CDR2 as SVGAGI. CDR3 region: CASSYRGEGAYGYTF. As DNA, the CDR3 is TGTGCCAGCAGTTACAGAGGCGAGGGGGCTTATGGCTACACCTTC.